This TCR beta chain was captured in a study of Graves' ophthalmopathy and Graves' hyperthyroidism. The authors amplified TCR beta CDR3 regions from RNA transcripts. Second-round multiplex PCR came after first-round RT-PCR with HTBI primers. TCRdb processed the multiplex PCR reads anew with MiXCR; each CDR3 protein has one entry. The data hold about 600,000 distinct CDR3 sequences, with under 40% observed a single time. Aged 18 to 65, hyperthyroidism patients had been newly diagnosed, with under 2 months' duration. Establishment of the diagnosis relied upon clinical symptoms, serum thyroxine, TRAb, thyroid ultrasound and orbital computed tomography. The CDR3 totals 14 residues. Germline CDR1 reads DFQATT; CDR2 reads SNEGSKA (reference sequence). V shed 3 bases and J shed 7 bases, with 16 bases lying between them.

This TCR was sampled from an adult man with Graves' hyperthyroidism. Sequenced: peripheral blood or thyroid tissue (not recorded which). The V gene is TRBV20-1, the J gene TRBJ1-5; D perhaps matches TRBD1 (6 bases). CDR3 sequence (DNA): TGCAGTGCTAGCAGTGGAGGGGGGAAACAGCCCCAGCATTTT. It translates to CSASSGGGKQPQHF.